In this sample, the clone carrying this TCR beta chain turned up a few times. Antigen unknown. This sample stems from a study of CD8 T cells in ankylosing spondylitis. V shed 0 bases, J shed 8 bases, and the junction held 14 bases outside the gene matches. The germline CDR1 and CDR2 sequences are DFQATT and SNEGSKA (reference sequence). The CDR3 length is 17 residues. Each CDR3 protein is one row after TCRdb ran MiXCR on the 5' RACE reads. This table holds approximately 540,000 distinct CDR3 sequences, approximately 11% found once. Study results and caveats: What seemed typical of ankylosing spondylitis blood was a TCR beta motif built from roughly eight highly homologous variants.

This clonotype originated in a male donor with ankylosing spondylitis. J is TRBJ2-1 and V is TRBV20-1; 9 nucleotides agree with TRBD2. The sequenced material came from blood, either unsorted or a sorted T cell fraction (not recorded which). The CDR3 region is CSARDRGGRAFSDEQFF. CDR3 nucleotides: TGCAGTGCTAGAGATAGAGGCGGGAGGGCCTTCAGCGATGAGCAGTTCTTC.